Reported below is one TCR beta chain. J lost 7 bases, V lost 3 bases, and 6 bases had no gene match. The CDR3 sequence is 16 residues long. Germline V gene sequence: CDR1 MGHRA, CDR2 YSYEKL. Original data processing: Quantification of nucleated cells was approximated via reference gene primer amplification. The method was immunoSEQ multiplex PCR; TCRdb's version includes in-frame clones alone and lacks a portion of them. D and trimming come from the DNA, and the V and J calls and clone size come from that table. The data show approximately 120,000 clones, almost 85% seen once. This record belongs to a study of blood T cell repertoires in COVID-19. Study-level information: Sites in the United States, Italy and Spain provided acute and convalescent COVID-19 samples.

The source is a human donor in a cohort sampled during active COVID-19. Sequenced sample: peripheral blood. The chain recombines TRBV4-1 with TRBJ2-3, with TRBD2 identical over 14 bases. Here the CDR3 DNA reads TGCGCCAGCAGCCAGCTCGGGACTAGCGGGGGTAATACGCAGTATTTT. Its translation is CASSQLGTSGGNTQYF.